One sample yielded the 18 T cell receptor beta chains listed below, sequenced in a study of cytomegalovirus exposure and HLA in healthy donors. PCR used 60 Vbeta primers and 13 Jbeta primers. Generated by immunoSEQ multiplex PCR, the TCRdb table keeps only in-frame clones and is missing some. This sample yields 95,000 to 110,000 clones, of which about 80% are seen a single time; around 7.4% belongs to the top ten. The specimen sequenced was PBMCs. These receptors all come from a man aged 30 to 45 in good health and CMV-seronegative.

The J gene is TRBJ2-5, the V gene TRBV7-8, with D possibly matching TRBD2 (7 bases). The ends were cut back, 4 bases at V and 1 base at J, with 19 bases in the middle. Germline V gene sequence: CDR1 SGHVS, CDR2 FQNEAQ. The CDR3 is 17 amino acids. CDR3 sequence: CASSSIARGALQETQYF. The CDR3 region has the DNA TGTGCCAGCAGCTCTATCGCTCGGGGGGCCCTCCAAGAGACCCAGTACTTC.

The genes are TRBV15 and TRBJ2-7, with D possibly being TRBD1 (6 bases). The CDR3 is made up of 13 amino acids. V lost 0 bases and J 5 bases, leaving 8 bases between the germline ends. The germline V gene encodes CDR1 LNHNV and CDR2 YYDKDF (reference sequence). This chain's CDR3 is CATSRETGNEQYF. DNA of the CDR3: TGTGCCACCAGCAGAGAGACAGGCAACGAGCAGTACTTC.

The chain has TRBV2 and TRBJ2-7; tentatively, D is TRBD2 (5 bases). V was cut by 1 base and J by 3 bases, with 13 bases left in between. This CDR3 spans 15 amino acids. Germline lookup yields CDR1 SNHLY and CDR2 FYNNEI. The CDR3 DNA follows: TGTGCCAGCAGTGAAGGAAGAGCGGACCTCTACGAGCAGTACTTC. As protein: CASSEGRADLYEQYF.

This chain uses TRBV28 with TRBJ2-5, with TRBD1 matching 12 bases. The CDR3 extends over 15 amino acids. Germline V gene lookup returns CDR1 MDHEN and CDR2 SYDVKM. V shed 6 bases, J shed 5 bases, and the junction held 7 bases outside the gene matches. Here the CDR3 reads CASRGPGQGAETQYF. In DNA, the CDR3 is TGTGCCAGCAGGGGCCCGGGACAGGGGGCCGAGACCCAGTACTTC.

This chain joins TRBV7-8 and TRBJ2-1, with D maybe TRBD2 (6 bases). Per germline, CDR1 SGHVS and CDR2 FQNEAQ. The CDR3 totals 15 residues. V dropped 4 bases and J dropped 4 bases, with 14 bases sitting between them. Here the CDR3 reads CASSSVRSGYNEQFF. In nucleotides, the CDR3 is TGTGCCAGCAGCTCTGTCCGTAGCGGATACAATGAGCAGTTCTTC. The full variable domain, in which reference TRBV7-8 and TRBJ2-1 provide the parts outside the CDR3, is GAGVSQSPRYKVAKRGQDVALRCDPISGHVSLFWYQQALGQGPEFLTYFQNEAQLDKSGLPSDRFFAERPEGSVSTLKIQRTQQEDSAVYLCASSSVRSGYNEQFFGPGTRLTVL.

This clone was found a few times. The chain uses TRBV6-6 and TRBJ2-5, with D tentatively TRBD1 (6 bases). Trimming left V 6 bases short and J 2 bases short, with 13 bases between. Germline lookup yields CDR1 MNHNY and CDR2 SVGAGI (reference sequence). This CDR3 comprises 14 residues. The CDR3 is CASSRTAQQETQYF. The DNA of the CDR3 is TGTGCCAGCAGCCGGACAGCCCAACAAGAGACCCAGTACTTC.

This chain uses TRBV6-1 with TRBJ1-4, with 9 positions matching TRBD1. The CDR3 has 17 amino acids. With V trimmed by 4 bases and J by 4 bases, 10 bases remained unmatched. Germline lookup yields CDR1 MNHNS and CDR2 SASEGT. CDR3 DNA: TGTGCCAGCAGTGTACACAGGGGGCCGATGGATAATGAAAAACTGTTTTTT. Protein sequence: CASSVHRGPMDNEKLFF.

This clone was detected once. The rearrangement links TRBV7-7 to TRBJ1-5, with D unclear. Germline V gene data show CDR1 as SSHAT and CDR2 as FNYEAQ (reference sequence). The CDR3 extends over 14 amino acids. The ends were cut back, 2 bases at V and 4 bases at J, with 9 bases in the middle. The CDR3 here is CASSLTLENQPQHF. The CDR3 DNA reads TGTGCCAGCAGCTTAACGTTAGAGAATCAGCCCCAGCATTTT.

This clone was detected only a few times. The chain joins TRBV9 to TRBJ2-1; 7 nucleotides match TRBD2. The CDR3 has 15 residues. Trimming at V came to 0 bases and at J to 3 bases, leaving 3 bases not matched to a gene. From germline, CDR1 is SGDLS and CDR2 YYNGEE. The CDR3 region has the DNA TGTGCCAGCAGCGTAGATGGGACTATCTACAATGAGCAGTTCTTC. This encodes CASSVDGTIYNEQFF.

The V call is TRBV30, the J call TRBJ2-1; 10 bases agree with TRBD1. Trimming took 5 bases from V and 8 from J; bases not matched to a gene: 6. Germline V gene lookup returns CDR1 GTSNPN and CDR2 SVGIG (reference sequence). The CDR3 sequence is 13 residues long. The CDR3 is CAWVGTGVHEQFF. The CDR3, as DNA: TGTGCCTGGGTCGGGACAGGGGTCCATGAGCAGTTCTTC.

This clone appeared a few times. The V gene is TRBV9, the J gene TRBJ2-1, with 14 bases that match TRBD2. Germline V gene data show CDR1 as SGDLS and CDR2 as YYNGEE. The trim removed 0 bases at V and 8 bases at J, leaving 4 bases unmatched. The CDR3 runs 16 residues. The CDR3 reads CASSVGTSGRSDEQFF. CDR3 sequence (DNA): TGTGCCAGCAGCGTAGGGACTAGCGGGAGGTCCGATGAGCAGTTCTTC.

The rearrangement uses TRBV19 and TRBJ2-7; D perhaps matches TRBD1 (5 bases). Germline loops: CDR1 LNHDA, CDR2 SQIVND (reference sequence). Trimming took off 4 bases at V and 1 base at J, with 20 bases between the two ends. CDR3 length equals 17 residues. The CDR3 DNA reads TGTGCCAGTAGTAGGCAGGGTGGCCGTTCAGGATCCTACGAGCAGTACTTC. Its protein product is CASSRQGGRSGSYEQYF.

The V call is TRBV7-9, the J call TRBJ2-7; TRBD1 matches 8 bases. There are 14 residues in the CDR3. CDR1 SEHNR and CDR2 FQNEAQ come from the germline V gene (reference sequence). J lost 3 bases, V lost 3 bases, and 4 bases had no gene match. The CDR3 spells CASSLGQDVYEQYF. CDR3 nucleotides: TGTGCCAGCAGCTTGGGACAGGATGTCTACGAGCAGTACTTC.

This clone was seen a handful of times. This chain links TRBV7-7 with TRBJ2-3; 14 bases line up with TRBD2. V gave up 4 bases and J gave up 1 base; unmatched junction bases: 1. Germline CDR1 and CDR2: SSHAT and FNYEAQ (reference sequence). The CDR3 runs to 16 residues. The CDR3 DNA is TGTGCCAGCAGCTCGGGACTAGCGGGGGGCACAGATACGCAGTATTTT. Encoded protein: CASSSGLAGGTDTQYF.

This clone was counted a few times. The CDR3 loop reads CASSVSGTAAYNEQFF. CDR3 bases: TGTGCCAGCAGCGTAAGCGGGACCGCGGCCTACAATGAGCAGTTCTTC. The chain joins TRBV28 to TRBJ2-1, with 7 bases aligning to TRBD2. The J segment lost 2 bases and the V segment lost 6 bases, leaving 10 bases of the junction unmatched. The CDR3 consists of 16 residues. Germline CDR1 reads MDHEN; CDR2 reads SYDVKM.

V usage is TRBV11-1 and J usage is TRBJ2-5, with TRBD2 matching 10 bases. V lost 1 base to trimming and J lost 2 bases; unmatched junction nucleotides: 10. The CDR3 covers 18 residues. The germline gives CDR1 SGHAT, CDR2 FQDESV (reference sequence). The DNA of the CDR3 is TGTGCCAGCAGCTTAGGACTAGCGGGCCCCAGGGGGCAAGAGACCCAGTACTTC. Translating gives CASSLGLAGPRGQETQYF.

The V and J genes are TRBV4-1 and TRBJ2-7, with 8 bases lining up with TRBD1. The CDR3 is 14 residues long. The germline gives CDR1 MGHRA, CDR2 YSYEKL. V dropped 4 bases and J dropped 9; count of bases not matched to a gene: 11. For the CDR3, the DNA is TGCGCCAGCAGCCCCGGACAGGGCCGAAGGGGGCAGTACTTC. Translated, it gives CASSPGQGRRGQYF.

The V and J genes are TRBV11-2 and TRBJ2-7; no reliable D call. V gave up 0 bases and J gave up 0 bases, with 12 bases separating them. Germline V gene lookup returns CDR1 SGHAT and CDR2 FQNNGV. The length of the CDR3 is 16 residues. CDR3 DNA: TGTGCCAGCAGCTTAGATTCGCGAGCGCCCTCCTACGAGCAGTACTTC. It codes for CASSLDSRAPSYEQYF.